A single sample gave rise to the 24 T cell receptor beta chains below, sequenced in a study of tumor-infiltrating lymphocytes in primary liver carcinoma. Unsorted bulk tissue (roughly 20-31 mg) underwent RNA and DNA co-extraction. TCR beta cDNA was made from around 520 ng total RNA with a constant-region primer. A slightly modified ARM-PCR protocol with three nested multiplex PCR rounds produced these TCR beta libraries. In the first two PCR rounds, TRBV1-TRBV30 forward primers were paired with a C-beta reverse primer, and each round lasted around 10 cycles. MiXCR, run by TCRdb on the multiplex PCR reads, gives a single entry per CDR3 protein. Counted here are around 120,000 distinct CDR3 sequences, around 70% occurring once; the ten biggest clones make up more than 7%. Source material: tumor-adjacent normal liver tissue. These receptors were collected from a woman in her fifties or sixties with primary liver carcinoma and hepatitis B virus infection.

This rearrangement joins TRBV5-1 to TRBJ2-7; D gene ambiguous. Trimming took off 2 bases at V and 2 bases at J, with 11 bases between the two ends. The CDR3 runs 14 residues. Germline V lookup: CDR1 SGHRS, CDR2 YFSETQ. CDR3 amino acids: CASSFEIGTYEQYF. CDR3 DNA sequence: TGCGCCAGCAGCTTCGAGATTGGAACCTACGAGCAGTACTTC. Full variable domain (missing parts from reference TRBV5-1 and TRBJ2-7): KAGVTQTPRYLIKTRGQQVTLSCSPISGHRSVSWYQQTPGQGLQFLFEYFSETQRNKGNFPGRFSGRQFSNSRSEMNVSTLELGDSALYLCASSFEIGTYEQYFGPGTRLTVT.

As concerns this clonotype: Sequence at one end of the junction differs from germline and may be a read error. The chain has TRBV4-2 and TRBJ2-3, with TRBD2 identical over 8 bases. CDR3 length equals 16 residues. Looked up from germline, CDR1 is LGHNA and CDR2 is YNFKEQ. This CDR3 reads CPSSQEREISTDMQYF. The CDR3 nucleotides read TGTCCCAGCAGCCAAGAGCGGGAGATTAGCACAGATATGCAGTATTTT.

The chain carries TRBV11-2 and TRBJ2-1; either TRBD1 or TRBD2 may fit D (5 bases each). CDR1 SGHAT and CDR2 FQNNGV come from the germline V gene. CDR3 length: 14 amino acids. CDR3 DNA sequence: TGTGCTGACAGTCCGGACTCGAGGTATAGGGAGCAGTTCTTC. As protein: CADSPDSRYREQFF.

The chain is built from TRBV6-5 and TRBJ1-5, with D tentatively TRBD1 (5 bases). Between the trimmed V and J ends, which lost 6 bases and 10 bases, there was a span of 16 bases. CDR3 length: 13 residues. The germline V gene has CDR1 MNHEY and CDR2 SVGAGI. CDR3 nucleotide sequence: TGTGCCAGCAGAAGGGGTCCGTGGCGTCCCCAGCATTTT. Amino acid sequence: CASRRGPWRPQHF.

Details on this clonotype: A read error may account for a junction end that differs from germline. In nucleotides, the CDR3 is TGCATCGTCTCCCTGGGCGACAGCATCTATGGTTACACCTTC. The encoded protein is CIVSLGDSIYGYTF. The V gene is TRBV29-1, the J gene TRBJ1-2; D possibly corresponds to TRBD1 (5 bases). CDR3 length equals 14 residues. Per the germline V gene, CDR1 is SQVTM and CDR2 is ANQGSEA.

As concerns this clonotype: The conserved final phenylalanine or tryptophan is absent from the CDR3, which likely points to a read error. It is unclear where the CDR3 begins or ends on the DNA, so no DNA is shown, and the CDR3 is as TCRdb lists it. The chain uses TRBV11-2 and TRBJ2-7; the table's D call, TRBD2, was not checked against the DNA. Germline CDR1 and CDR2: SGHAT and FQNNGV. The CDR3 is made up of 11 amino acids, end residues included. This CDR3 is CASISSSSLEY.

The CDR3 spells CASSLGTGYNEQFF. In nucleotides, the CDR3 is TGTGCCAGCAGCTTAGGGACAGGGTACAATGAGCAGTTCTTC. V and J are TRBV7-3 and TRBJ2-1, with 9 bases fitting TRBD1. The CDR3 spans 14 residues. Germline lookup yields CDR1 SGHTA and CDR2 FQGTGA. After removal of 2 bases from V and 4 bases from J, the junction contained 0 bases not matched to a gene. The whole variable domain, filled in from reference TRBV7-3 and TRBJ2-1, reads GAGVSQTPSNKVTEKGKYVELRCDPISGHTALYWYRQSLGQGPEFLIYFQGTGAADDSGLPNDRFFAVRPEGSVSTLKIQRTERGDSAVYLCASSLGTGYNEQFFGPGTRLTVL.

Comments on this clonotype: In this CDR3 the conserved last residue, phenylalanine or tryptophan, is missing, so a read error is likely. The gene calls are TRBV4-2 and TRBJ2-6, with no clear D. The ends were cut back, 0 bases at V and 4 bases at J, with 10 bases in the middle. This CDR3 region has 16 residues. CDR1 LGHNA and CDR2 YNFKEQ come from the germline V gene. This CDR3 is CASSQENLAGANVLTS. The CDR3 DNA is TGTGCCAGCAGCCAAGAAAACCTCGCCGGGGCCAACGTCCTGACTTCC.

This clonotype has only one observation. In this CDR3 the conserved last residue, phenylalanine or tryptophan, is missing, so a read error is likely. The chain couples TRBV5-1 to TRBJ2-5; D remains unclear. The germline V gene encodes CDR1 SGHRS and CDR2 YFSETQ. Between the trimmed V and J ends, which lost 2 bases and 5 bases, there was a span of 7 bases. The length of the CDR3 is 12 residues. CDR3 loop: CASSFSAETQYL. The CDR3 nucleotides read TGCGCCAGCAGCTTTTCGGCGGAGACCCAGTACCTC.

This clonotype was seen at least ten times. This sequence joins TRBV5-1 and TRBJ2-3; the D is unclear. The CDR3 runs 12 residues. CDR1 and CDR2 from the germline V gene are SGHRS and YFSETQ. V lost 4 bases to trimming and J lost 10 bases, with 13 bases between them. The CDR3 sequence is CASSLDVAAQYF. The CDR3 DNA reads TGCGCCAGCAGCCTAGATGTCGCGGCGCAGTATTTT.

The genes are TRBV20-1 and TRBJ2-5; D is uncertain. Germline V gene lookup returns CDR1 DFQATT and CDR2 SNEGSKA (reference sequence). The CDR3 has 11 amino acids. The germline V and J ends were trimmed by 2 bases and 4 bases, with 5 bases remaining between them. In DNA form, the CDR3 reads TGCAGTGCTAGAACAAGAGAGACCCAGTACTTC. Translated, it gives CSARTRETQYF.

This clonotype was seen only once. Its ends do not fully match the called genes, so a read error is possible. The J gene is TRBJ1-5, the V gene TRBV12-3 or TRBV12-4; the D is unclear. The CDR3 runs to 15 residues. CDR3 protein: CASTLSLRGNQPQHF. The CDR3, as DNA: TGTGCCAGCACTTTAAGTTTACGGGGTAATCAGCCCCAGCATTTT.

This chain links TRBV29-1 with TRBJ1-5; D not certain. Trimming removed 6 bases from V and 15 bases from J, with 24 bases in between. The CDR3 is made up of 13 amino acids. Germline V gene lookup returns CDR1 SQVTM and CDR2 ANQGSEA. The DNA of the CDR3 is TGCAGCGTGGCGGGAACACCAGGTCAGCTCCGGCATTTT. This gives the protein CSVAGTPGQLRHF.

Remarks on this clonotype: Since no conserved phenylalanine or tryptophan closes the CDR3, a read error is the likely cause. The chain has TRBV6-5 and TRBJ1-1; D may be TRBD1 (6 bases). In germline, CDR1 is MNHEY, CDR2 SVGAGI. There are 16 residues in the CDR3. The CDR3 region has the DNA TGTGCCAGCAGTCCCGGGACACTTGCCATGAACACTAAAGCTTTCGTT. This sequence encodes CASSPGTLAMNTKAFV.

The chain combines TRBV6-6 with TRBJ2-7, with D uncertain. Trimming stripped 3 bases from V and 7 bases from J, with 16 bases between. The germline V gene has CDR1 MNHNY and CDR2 SVGAGI (reference sequence). The CDR3 sequence is 14 residues long. CDR3 DNA sequence: TGTGCCAGCAGTTATGGCGGTTTGGTCCAGGAGCAGTACTTC. This encodes CASSYGGLVQEQYF.

This clonotype appeared many times. The chain uses TRBV29-1 and TRBJ2-7, with 10 bases matching TRBD1. The junction had 5 bases not matched to a gene; V was cut back by 8 bases and J by 1 base. This CDR3 contains 13 residues. Looked up from germline, CDR1 is SQVTM and CDR2 is ANQGSEA. CDR3 sequence reads: CSPKGQGSYEQYF. CDR3 in DNA: TGCAGCCCCAAGGGACAGGGGTCCTACGAGCAGTACTTC.

This chain connects TRBV11-2 to TRBJ1-2; TRBD1 is a possible D gene (6 bases). V was clipped by 8 bases and J by 0 bases, with 13 bases between them. The CDR3 runs to 14 residues. The germline V gene encodes CDR1 SGHAT and CDR2 FQNNGV. The CDR3 sequence: CASDPGDSNYGYTF. The CDR3 DNA reads as TGTGCCAGCGACCCAGGGGACTCTAACTATGGCTACACCTTC. Using reference TRBV11-2 and TRBJ1-2 for the parts outside the CDR3, the full variable domain is EAGVAQSPRYKIIEKRQSVAFWCNPISGHATLYWYQQILGQGPKLLIQFQNNGVVDDSQLPKDRFSAERLKGVDSTLKIQPAKLEDSAVYLCASDPGDSNYGYTFGSGTRLTVV.

Remarks on this clonotype: Since the CDR3 does not end with the conserved phenylalanine or tryptophan, this likely comes from a read error. The rearrangement joins TRBV6-5 to TRBJ2-5; D not certain. Germline V gives CDR1 MNHEY, CDR2 SVGAGI. This CDR3 has 11 amino acids. In DNA, the CDR3 is TGTGCCGGCAGTAAGCAAGAGACCCAGTACTTA. Amino acids: CAGSKQETQYL.

This clonotype was detected only a few times. Sequence at one end of the junction differs from germline and may be a read error. This chain's CDR3 is CAGREAGPALF. CDR3 coding DNA: TGTGCCGGCAGGGAGGCAGGACCCGCTCTCTTT. V is TRBV6-1 and J is TRBJ1-1; D may be TRBD1 (5 bases). Germline V CDR1 and CDR2: MNHNS, SASEGT. The CDR3 is 11 residues long.

In regard to this clonotype: Relative to the germline gene, one junction end is altered; a read error may explain this. The rearrangement joins TRBV11-2 to TRBJ2-1, with 7 bases identical to TRBD2. This CDR3 region has 16 residues. Germline V gives CDR1 SGHAT, CDR2 FQNNGV. CDR3 sequence reads: CAGSLGLLADYNEQFF. CDR3 nucleotide sequence: TGTGCCGGCAGCTTAGGTCTTCTAGCGGACTATAATGAGCAGTTCTTC.

Details on this clonotype: The missing conserved phenylalanine or tryptophan at the end of this CDR3 makes a read error likely. The V call is TRBV13, the J call TRBJ2-7; 8 nucleotides agree with TRBD1. CDR1 is PRHDT and CDR2 is FYEKMQ in the germline V gene (reference sequence). The CDR3 covers 15 residues. After removal of 5 bases from V and 9 bases from J, the junction contained 15 bases not matched to a gene. The CDR3 DNA is TGTGCCAGCAGCGCTTGGGACAGGCGGGACTGGGGGCAGTACTTA. Amino acid sequence: CASSAWDRRDWGQYL.

This clonotype showed up just a few times. One end of the junction fails to match germline, which may point to a read error. This chain uses TRBV5-5 with TRBJ2-2, with D possibly being TRBD1 or TRBD2 (6 bases each). This CDR3 is built from 15 residues. The germline V gene has CDR1 SGHKS and CDR2 YYEKEE (reference sequence). As DNA, the CDR3 is TGCGCCAGCAGCCCCGAGGGGGGGAACACCGGGGAGCTGTTTTTT. This sequence encodes CASSPEGGNTGELFF.

Ten or more counts support this clonotype. The chain uses TRBV29-1 and TRBJ2-5, with 9 nucleotides matching TRBD1. The germline V gene encodes CDR1 SQVTM and CDR2 ANQGSEA. CDR3 length equals 12 residues. The junction had 3 bases not matched to a gene; V was cut back by 7 bases and J by 3 bases. The CDR3 nucleotides are TGCAGCGCGGACAGGGGTGAAGAGACCCAGTACTTC. Translating gives CSADRGEETQYF.

As regards this clonotype: Without the conserved terminal phenylalanine or tryptophan, this CDR3 likely stems from a read error. The limits of the CDR3 on the DNA are not certain, so only TCRdb's listed CDR3 is given. This rearrangement joins TRBV6-1 to TRBJ2-2. The CDR3 spans 14 residues, counting both ends. Germline V gene sequence: CDR1 MNHNS, CDR2 SASEGT. CDR3 sequence reads: CASSELFLWGEPFL.